The rows below give T cell receptor beta chains drawn from one sample of a study of blood T cells in healthy people across ages. One entry per CDR3 protein results from TCRdb running MiXCR on the 5' RACE reads. Altogether around 1.5 million distinct CDR3 sequences are present, 34% being singletons, with the ten largest covering approximately 10%. Material: blood. The receptors derive from a woman aged 30 to 39 in good health. Both conserved end residues are part of each CDR3. The D gene is left open where the match is weak. The listing skips clone size in some rows; elsewhere it reads once, few, many or a size class.

.	.	TRBJ2-1	TRBV20-1	CSARVPGAYEQFF	TGCAGTGCTAGAGTTCCCGGCGCCTACGAGCAGTTCTTC
.	few	TRBJ2-1	TRBV4-1	CASSQVYLAGNEQFF	TGCGCCAGCAGCCAAGTTTATTTGGCTGGCAATGAGCAGTTCTTC
TRBD2	.	TRBJ2-2	TRBV25-1	CATGGAGGERFF	TGTGCCACGGGAGGGGCAGGCGGGGAGCGGTTTTTT
.	.	TRBJ2-6	TRBV6-1	CAGSPTGANVLTF	TGTGCGGGCAGCCCGACTGGGGCCAACGTCCTGACTTTC
.	few	TRBJ2-1	TRBV12-5	CASGPEAGPYNEQFF	TGTGCTAGTGGTCCCGAGGCAGGGCCTTACAATGAGCAGTTCTTC
TRBD2	.	TRBJ2-1	TRBV20-1	CSARAHSGGGSSYNEQFF	TGCAGTGCTAGAGCCCACTCCGGGGGGGGGAGCTCCTACAATGAGCAGTTCTTC
TRBD1	.	TRBJ2-7	TRBV7-2	CASSPTLGQNEQYF	TGTGCCAGCAGCCCCACTCTGGGACAGAACGAGCAGTACTTC
.	.	TRBJ2-6	TRBV20-1	CSANSLDGANVLTF	TGCAGTGCAAACAGTTTGGATGGGGCCAACGTCCTGACTTTC
.	.	TRBJ2-7	TRBV10-3	CAISESRDSFYYEQYF	TGTGCCATCAGTGAGTCGAGAGACAGCTTCTACTACGAGCAGTACTTC
.	many	TRBJ2-5	TRBV11-2	CASSLMGQGGETQYF	TGTGCCAGCAGCTTAATGGGCCAGGGCGGGGAGACCCAGTACTTC
.	.	TRBJ2-7	TRBV7-9	CASSHSPGDEQYF	TGTGCCAGCAGCCATAGTCCAGGGGACGAGCAGTACTTC
.	.	TRBJ2-1	TRBV7-3	CASSQTSSYNNEQFF	TGTGCCAGCAGCCAGACTAGTTCCTATAACAATGAGCAGTTCTTC
.	.	TRBJ2-7	TRBV20-1	CSATTGADFYEQYF	TGCAGTGCGACTACCGGGGCAGATTTCTACGAGCAGTACTTC
.	few	TRBJ2-1	TRBV27	CASRIVGGVDNEQFF	TGTGCCAGCCGCATAGTAGGTGGCGTCGACAATGAGCAGTTCTTC
TRBD2	.	TRBJ2-7	TRBV27	CASSLSGGERAYEQYF	TGTGCCAGCAGTTTATCGGGGGGGGAACGAGCCTACGAGCAGTACTTT
.	.	TRBJ2-3	TRBV7-8	CASGLEGRGTDTQYF	TGTGCCAGCGGCTTAGAAGGCAGGGGCACAGATACGCAGTATTTT
TRBD2	.	TRBJ2-7	TRBV7-2	CASSRKTGGSAHEQYF	TGTGCCAGCAGCCGAAAGACGGGAGGTAGCGCCCACGAGCAGTACTTC
TRBD2	.	TRBJ2-3	TRBV12-3/TRBV12-4	CASSMGLAGGRDTQYF	TGTGCCAGCAGTATGGGACTAGCGGGGGGGCGTGATACGCAGTATTTT
.	many	TRBJ2-7	TRBV7-2	CASSLGGATYEQYF	TGTGCCAGCAGTTTAGGCGGGGCCACCTACGAGCAGTACTTC
TRBD1	few	TRBJ2-7	TRBV5-1	CASTPGTGAYEQYF	TGCGCCAGCACCCCCGGGACAGGGGCCTACGAGCAGTACTTC
.	.	TRBJ2-1	TRBV20-1	CSARDLQGKRDEQFF	TGCAGTGCTAGAGATCTACAGGGAAAAAGGGATGAGCAGTTCTTC
.	many	TRBJ2-1	TRBV10-3	CAISGETYNEQFF	TGTGCCATCAGTGGGGAGACCTACAATGAGCAGTTCTTC
TRBD1	few	TRBJ2-5	TRBV13	CASSHRDRGRETQYF	TGTGCCAGCAGCCACAGGGACAGGGGGAGGGAGACCCAGTACTTC
TRBD1	many	TRBJ2-6	TRBV5-1	CASSRGSGANVLTF	TGTGCCAGCAGCAGGGGGTCTGGGGCCAACGTCCTGACTTTC
TRBD2	.	TRBJ2-7	TRBV20-1	CSASAAGGLSYEQYF	TGCAGTGCTAGCGCAGCGGGGGGCCTCTCCTACGAGCAGTACTTC